Below are 19 T cell receptor beta chains sequenced from a single sample in a study of blood T cell repertoires in COVID-19. The method was immunoSEQ multiplex PCR; TCRdb's version includes in-frame clones alone and lacks a portion of them. This sample carries about 240,000 clones, 65% to 90% of them seen once, and the ten largest clones take around 5.5%. The sample consisted of peripheral blood. The receptors derive from a man aged 45-60 years with COVID-19, enrolled during active disease.

The chain uses TRBV28 and TRBJ1-1, with TRBD1 matching 7 bases. V gave up 4 bases and J gave up 0 bases; unmatched junction bases: 8. CDR3 length equals 16 residues. The V gene's germline CDR1 is MDHEN and CDR2 SYDVKM. The CDR3 region is CASSYIEGTVNTEAFF. As DNA, the CDR3 is TGTGCCAGCAGTTATATCGAGGGGACAGTGAACACTGAAGCTTTCTTT.

V gene TRBV5-8 combines with J gene TRBJ1-6; D unresolved. The V gene's germline CDR1 is SGHTS and CDR2 YDEGEE. The CDR3 has 14 residues. The V gene lost 1 base and the J gene lost 7 bases, with 9 bases spanning the gap. CDR3 in amino acids: CASSLSLFNSPLHF. The CDR3 nucleotides are TGTGCCAGCAGCTTGAGCTTATTCAATTCACCCCTCCACTTT. The variable domain in full, completed from reference TRBV5-8 and TRBJ1-6, reads EAGVTQSPTHLIKTRGQQATLRCSPISGHTSVYWYQQALGLGLQFLLWYDEGEERNRGNFPPRFSGRQFPNYSSELNVNALELEDSALYLCASSLSLFNSPLHFGNGTRLTVT.

This chain joins TRBV7-2 and TRBJ1-5; possible D gene TRBD1, 5 bases. The CDR3 consists of 14 residues. Between the trimmed V and J ends, which lost 2 bases and 3 bases, there was a span of 8 bases. In germline, CDR1 is SGHTA, CDR2 FQGNSA. CDR3 protein: CASSLQGLNQPQHF. The CDR3 region has the DNA TGTGCCAGCAGCTTACAGGGCCTCAATCAGCCCCAGCATTTT.

J is TRBJ2-1 and V is TRBV20-1, with 7 bases lining up with TRBD2. Looked up from germline, CDR1 is DFQATT and CDR2 is SNEGSKA (reference sequence). Unmatched junction bases numbered 20, after V lost 3 bases and J lost 6 bases. This CDR3 region has 18 residues. CDR3 DNA sequence: TGCAGTGCTAGTAACGAGCGGGGAAATGAGGTTGTATTCAATGAGCAGTTCTTC. Translated: CSASNERGNEVVFNEQFF.

J is TRBJ1-1 and V is TRBV20-1; D ambiguous. Germline V gene sequence: CDR1 DFQATT, CDR2 SNEGSKA (reference sequence). This CDR3 region has 11 residues. Trimming left V 3 bases short and J 5 bases short, with 7 bases between. The CDR3 coding sequence is TGCAGTGCTAGTGGGCAGACTGAAGCTTTCTTT. It codes for CSASGQTEAFF.

V usage is TRBV9 and J usage is TRBJ1-4; 8 nucleotides align to TRBD1. The germline gives CDR1 SGDLS, CDR2 YYNGEE. The CDR3 runs to 16 residues. The ends lost 3 bases at V and 8 bases at J; junction bases unmatched: 12. The CDR3 bases are TGTGCCAGCAGCGCATTCTCCGGGACAGGACAAGAAAAACTGTTTTTT. It is translated as CASSAFSGTGQEKLFF.

This sequence joins TRBV7-2 and TRBJ2-7, with D possibly matching TRBD2 (6 bases). CDR3 size: 13 residues. V was shortened by 5 bases and J by 4 bases, with 12 bases between the two germline ends. Per germline, CDR1 SGHTA and CDR2 FQGNSA. The CDR3 loop reads CASSPTSNYEQYF. The DNA of the CDR3 is TGTGCCAGCAGCCCGACTAGTAATTACGAGCAGTACTTC.

The chain employs TRBV9 and TRBJ2-5, with 10 nucleotides matching TRBD1. V shed 2 bases and J 5 bases; nucleotides not matched to a gene: 6. The CDR3 spans 15 residues. Germline values: CDR1 SGDLS, CDR2 YYNGEE. The CDR3 protein is CASSVNDRGLETQYF. The CDR3 region has the DNA TGTGCCAGCAGCGTCAATGACAGGGGGCTGGAGACCCAGTACTTC.

The V and J genes are TRBV5-4 and TRBJ2-5; 10 bases agree with TRBD2. With V trimmed by 0 bases and J by 2 bases, 7 bases remained unmatched. In germline, CDR1 is SGHNT, CDR2 YYREEE (reference sequence). CDR3 size: 17 residues. The CDR3 nucleotides are TGTGCCAGCAGCTTGGAAGCGGGGGGGCCAGGACAAGAGACCCAGTACTTC. It translates to CASSLEAGGPGQETQYF. The full variable domain, in which reference TRBV5-4 and TRBJ2-5 provide the parts outside the CDR3, is ETGVTQSPTHLIKTRGQQVTLRCSSQSGHNTVSWYQQALGQGPQFIFQYYREEENGRGNFPPRFSGLQFPNYSSELNVNALELDDSALYLCASSLEAGGPGQETQYFGPGTRLLVL.

V gene TRBV6-5 combines with J gene TRBJ1-4; 7 bases align to TRBD1. In germline, CDR1 is MNHEY, CDR2 SVGAGI. This CDR3 region has 14 residues. The V and J ends lost 5 bases and 8 bases, in that order; junction bases with no gene match: 8. The CDR3: CASSTTGKGEKLFF. The CDR3 DNA follows: TGTGCCAGCAGTACGACAGGGAAAGGGGAAAAACTGTTTTTT.

The chain couples TRBV4-3 to TRBJ2-3; 13 bases line up with TRBD2. This CDR3 has 17 amino acids. V dropped 1 base and J dropped 5; count of bases not matched to a gene: 6. Germline V gene data show CDR1 as LGHNA and CDR2 as YSLEER. The CDR3 region is CASSQGILAGGRDTQYF. The CDR3 nucleotides read TGCGCCAGCAGCCAAGGAATACTAGCGGGGGGGCGAGATACGCAGTATTTT.

This chain joins TRBV6-5 and TRBJ2-7, with D perhaps matching TRBD2 (6 bases). The CDR3 extends over 13 amino acids. Germline loops: CDR1 MNHEY, CDR2 SVGAGI. Trimming left V 5 bases short and J 6 bases short, with 14 bases between. CDR3 in amino acids: CASSLTSSVEQYF. The CDR3 coding sequence is TGTGCCAGCAGTCTGACTAGTTCTGTCGAGCAGTACTTC.

The gene calls are TRBV6-2 or TRBV6-3 and TRBJ1-2, with D unresolved. Germline assignment: CDR1 MNHEY and CDR2 SVGEGT. V lost 5 bases and J 4 bases, leaving 17 bases between the germline ends. The CDR3 consists of 15 residues. Here the CDR3 DNA reads TGTGCCAGCAGTCTGGGAGGAGTCCGCCTCTATGGCTACACCTTC. Amino acids: CASSLGGVRLYGYTF.

CDR3 DNA sequence: TGTGCCAGCAGCCAGTACAGCGGGGGTTCCTACGAGCAGTACTTC. Translated: CASSQYSGGSYEQYF. J is TRBJ2-7 and V is TRBV3-1 (or the pseudogene TRBV3-2); 8 positions agree with TRBD2. This CDR3 is 15 amino acids long. V lost 3 bases and J lost 1; bases outside the gene matches: 5. Per germline, CDR1 LGHDT and CDR2 YNNKEL (reference sequence).

The CDR3 sequence is CASSLPGQAAYTEAFF. In nucleotides, the CDR3 is TGTGCCAGCAGCTTACCTGGACAGGCCGCTTACACTGAAGCTTTCTTT. The gene calls are TRBV7-8 and TRBJ1-1; TRBD1 agrees at 7 bases. The germline V gene has CDR1 SGHVS and CDR2 FQNEAQ. Trimming took 2 bases from V and 3 from J; bases not matched to a gene: 9. The length of the CDR3 is 16 residues. The full variable domain, its missing parts supplied by reference TRBV7-8 and TRBJ1-1, is GAGVSQSPRYKVAKRGQDVALRCDPISGHVSLFWYQQALGQGPEFLTYFQNEAQLDKSGLPSDRFFAERPEGSVSTLKIQRTQQEDSAVYLCASSLPGQAAYTEAFFGQGTRLTVV.

The V and J genes are TRBV2 and TRBJ1-1; weak D call: TRBD1 (6 bases). The V gene's germline CDR1 is SNHLY and CDR2 FYNNEI. V was pared by 9 bases and J by 1 base, with 12 bases between. CDR3 length: 13 amino acids. CDR3 in amino acids: CARKDRQNTEAFF. CDR3 sequence (DNA): TGTGCCAGGAAAGACAGGCAGAACACTGAAGCTTTCTTT. Full variable domain (remainder filled in from reference TRBV2 and TRBJ1-1): EPEVTQTPSHQVTQMGQEVILRCVPISNHLYFYWYRQILGQKVEFLVSFYNNEISEKSEIFDDQFSVERPDGSNFTLKIRSTKLEDSAMYFCARKDRQNTEAFFGQGTRLTVV.

This clone came up a few times. The V call is TRBV2, the J call TRBJ2-3; 7 nucleotides match TRBD1. V shed 6 bases and J 6 bases; nucleotides not matched to a gene: 3. Germline V lookup: CDR1 SNHLY, CDR2 FYNNEI. The CDR3 loop spans 12 amino acids. The CDR3 spells CASRQGPDTQYF. The CDR3 region has the DNA TGTGCCAGCAGACAGGGGCCCGATACGCAGTATTTT.

This chain uses TRBV15 with TRBJ1-1, with D maybe TRBD1 (5 bases). The CDR3 consists of 14 residues. V gave up 9 bases and J gave up 1 base, with 15 bases separating them. The V gene's germline CDR1 is LNHNV and CDR2 YYDKDF (reference sequence). DNA for the CDR3: TGTGCCACAACCGAGACAGACCCGAACACTGAAGCTTTCTTT. Translating gives CATTETDPNTEAFF.

V usage is TRBV20-1 and J usage is TRBJ1-3; 9 bases map to TRBD1. This CDR3 has 14 residues. J was trimmed by 3 bases and V by 3 bases; bases with no gene match: 3. Germline CDR1 DFQATT, CDR2 SNEGSKA (reference sequence). This CDR3 reads CSASNRGHGNTIYF. The DNA for the CDR3 is TGCAGTGCTAGTAACAGGGGGCATGGAAACACCATATATTTT.